The clone carrying this T cell receptor (beta chain) was observed a few times. These data are taken from a study of blood T cell repertoires in COVID-19. This table comes from immunoSEQ multiplex PCR, and its TCRdb copy is limited to in-frame clones, with some not included. The sample includes 200,000 to 250,000 clones, around 90% of them seen just once. Patients from Seattle were sampled longitudinally, starting during active infection. Germline V gives CDR1 SGHAT, CDR2 FQNNGV. The CDR3 covers 14 residues. The V end lost 8 bases, the J end lost 3 bases, and 14 bases lay between the germline ends. The sample was peripheral blood. The rearrangement links TRBV11-2 to TRBJ1-3, with a possible D match to TRBD1 (6 bases). This clonotype was sampled from a man aged 25 to 40 with COVID-19, enrolled during active disease. The CDR3: CASARGGNGNTIYF. CDR3 bases: TGTGCCAGCGCAAGGGGGGGGAATGGAAACACCATATATTTT.